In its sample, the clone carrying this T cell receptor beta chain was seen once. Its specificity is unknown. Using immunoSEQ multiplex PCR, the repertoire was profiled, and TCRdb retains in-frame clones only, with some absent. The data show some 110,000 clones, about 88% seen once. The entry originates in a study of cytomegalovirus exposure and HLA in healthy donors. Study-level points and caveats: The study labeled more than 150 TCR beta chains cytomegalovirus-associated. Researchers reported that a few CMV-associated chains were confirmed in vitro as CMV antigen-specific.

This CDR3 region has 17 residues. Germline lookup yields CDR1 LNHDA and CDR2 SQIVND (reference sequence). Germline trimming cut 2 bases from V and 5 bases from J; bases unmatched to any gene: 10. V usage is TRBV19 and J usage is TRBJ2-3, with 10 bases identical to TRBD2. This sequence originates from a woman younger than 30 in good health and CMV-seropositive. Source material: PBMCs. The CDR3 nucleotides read TGTGCCAGTAGTATACCCTACGGTAGCGGGGGGAAAGATACGCAGTATTTT. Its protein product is CASSIPYGSGGKDTQYF.